The 25 T cell receptor beta chains listed next were all sequenced from one sample in a study of Tregs in tolerant kidney transplant recipients (dated by TCRdb to about 2019). The time point label corresponds to: blood sample drawn before combined kidney and bone marrow transplant. The library was made by the immunoSEQ multiplex PCR assay. Sourced from immuneACCESS, this table was stored by TCRdb with only in-frame sequences that have V and J called. A share of the clones is absent; for the studies checked, an unresolved V gene accounts for under half, and the remainder has no known explanation. This sample's clone table shows tens of thousands of clones. The ten largest make up about 0.83% of the sample. The sequencing here drew on CD4+ T cells from blood, taken before the transplant. These receptors all stem from a human donor who received a combined kidney and bone marrow transplant.

In regard to this clone: The DNA ends 3 residues before the CDR3 does, and the rest of the CDR3 is filled in from the germline J gene. The chain uses TRBV2 and TRBJ1-6; 8 positions agree with TRBD1. Per the germline V gene, CDR1 is SNHLY and CDR2 is FYNNEI. The CDR3 sequence is 17 residues long. With 6 bases clipped from V and 11 bases from J, the junction kept 18 bases outside the gene matches. The DNA read from the CDR3 is TGTGCCAGCAGGCAACAGGGGGGCCTTAGCTTTCGGACACCC. Protein: CASRQQGGLSFRTP. The entire CDR3 reads CASRQQGGLSFRTPLHF.

Details on this clone: The CDR3 end is not reached by the read, which stops 3 residues before it; the germline J gene fills it in. The chain has TRBV30 and TRBJ1-2, with D unresolved. V lost 4 bases and J lost 0, with 9 bases in between. From germline, CDR1 is GTSNPN and CDR2 SVGIG (reference sequence). The CDR3 loop spans 13 amino acids. The chain's CDR3 is CAWTSGPNYGYTF. The sequenced part of the CDR3 DNA is TGTGCCTGGACCAGCGGCCCTAACTATGGC.

The CDR3 DNA, read in part, is TGTGCCAGCAGCGACAGGGCAGGTGGC. Translation gives CASSDRAGG. The whole CDR3 region reads CASSDRAGGYTF. This chain connects TRBV6-2 or TRBV6-3 to TRBJ1-2, with 7 nucleotides matching TRBD1. The read gets to within 3 residues of the CDR3 end, and the germline J gene fills in the rest. The CDR3 covers 12 residues. Germline V gene lookup returns CDR1 MNHEY and CDR2 SVGEGT. V shed 6 bases and J 7 bases; nucleotides not matched to a gene: 5.

Worth noting for this clone: The read terminates 3 residues before the CDR3 end, so the remaining end is supplied by the germline J gene. V and J are TRBV5-6 and TRBJ1-2; TRBD1 matches 8 bases. CDR3 length: 13 residues. With V trimmed by 4 bases and J by 4 bases, 3 bases remained unmatched. Germline V gene sequence: CDR1 SGHDT, CDR2 YYEEEE. The CDR3 protein is CASSTTGVYGYTF. CDR3 bases read: TGTGCCAGCAGCACGACAGGGGTCTATGGC.

As for this clone: The read finishes 3 residues shy of the CDR3 end, and the germline J gene is used to complete it. The rearrangement links TRBV10-3 to TRBJ2-2; D is possibly TRBD2 (7 bases). V was shortened by 4 bases and J by 2 bases, with 14 bases between the two germline ends. CDR3 size: 16 residues. Germline CDR1 reads ENHRY; CDR2 reads SYGVKD. The part of the CDR3 DNA that was read is TGTGCCATCAGTGCAACGGGGGGCTTTAACACCGGGGAG. Translated: CAISATGGFNTGE. The whole CDR3 sequence is CAISATGGFNTGELFF.

CDR3 DNA (partial): TGTGCCAGCACCCAGACTAGCGGTAAATCCTACAATGAG. Its protein is CASTQTSGKSYNE. The whole CDR3 sequence reads CASTQTSGKSYNEQFF. V usage is TRBV6-2 or TRBV6-3 and J usage is TRBJ2-1; 9 bases line up with TRBD2. The observed sequence ends 3 residues before the CDR3 terminus, with the missing tail filled in from the germline J gene. V gave up 7 bases and J gave up 1 base; unmatched junction bases: 8. The CDR3 has 16 amino acids. CDR1 and CDR2 (germline): MNHEY, SVGEGT.

With regard to this clone: The read is 3 residues too short to cover the CDR3 end, so that end is filled in from the germline J gene. The V and J genes are TRBV7-7 and TRBJ2-3; D is undetermined. The CDR3 totals 15 residues. CDR1 is SSHAT, CDR2 FNYEAQ, per germline (reference sequence). Trimming took 5 bases from V and 0 from J, leaving 12 bases between them. The CDR3 DNA, read in part, is TGTGCCAGCAGCCCCGGTCCCGCTAGCACAGATACG. This gives the protein CASSPGPASTDT. The whole CDR3 protein reads CASSPGPASTDTQYF.

About this clone: The read ends 3 residues shy of where the CDR3 ends; the end is completed using the germline J gene. The J gene is TRBJ1-1, the V gene TRBV13, with D possibly being TRBD1 (6 bases). Germline CDR1 PRHDT, CDR2 FYEKMQ (reference sequence). V gave up 2 bases and J gave up 7 bases, with 11 bases separating them. The CDR3 spans 13 residues. The sequenced part of the CDR3 DNA is TGTGCCAGCAGCTTAACAGGGTACGGTGAA. Translated: CASSLTGYGE. The complete CDR3 reads CASSLTGYGEAFF.

To note about this clone: The read terminates 3 residues before the CDR3 end, so the remaining end is supplied by the germline J gene. The chain combines TRBV5-1 with TRBJ1-2, with 8 bases fitting TRBD1. The J segment lost 4 bases and the V segment lost 4 bases, leaving 12 bases of the junction unmatched. The CDR3 extends over 16 amino acids. Looked up from germline, CDR1 is SGHRS and CDR2 is YFSETQ. The CDR3 region is CASSVGQGTGVYGYTF. The CDR3 DNA, read in part, is TGCGCCAGCAGCGTTGGACAGGGTACAGGCGTCTATGGC.

With regard to this clone: The read comes to an end 3 residues before the CDR3 does, leaving the germline J gene to fill in the end. The chain has TRBV19 and TRBJ1-4, with D tentatively TRBD1 (6 bases). Germline CDR1 reads LNHDA; CDR2 reads SQIVND (reference sequence). The CDR3 covers 15 residues. The V and J ends lost 1 base and 1 base respectively, with 7 bases between them. The CDR3 here is CASSIVQGTNEKLFF. The CDR3 bases that were read are TGTGCCAGTAGTATAGTACAGGGAACTAATGAAAAA.

This chain's CDR3 is CSARDILAGEVAGELFF. The covered CDR3 bases are TGCAGTGCTAGAGATATACTAGCGGGAGAAGTCGCCGGGGAG. The rearrangement joins TRBV20-1 to TRBJ2-2; 11 bases are a match to TRBD2. The CDR3 is cut off 3 residues early in the read; its end comes from the germline J gene. The CDR3 extends over 17 amino acids. V was clipped by 0 bases and J by 6 bases; unmatched bases: 9. In germline, CDR1 is DFQATT, CDR2 SNEGSKA (reference sequence).

A note on this clone: The read halts 3 residues ahead of the CDR3 end, with the missing end drawn from the germline J gene. J is TRBJ1-3 and V is TRBV19; D is unresolved. The V end lost 0 bases, the J end lost 0 bases, and 6 bases lay between the germline ends. CDR1 and CDR2 (germline): LNHDA, SQIVND (reference sequence). The CDR3 extends over 15 amino acids. The CDR3 DNA, read in part, is TGTGCCAGTAGTATAGAGCTCGGCTCTGGAAACACC. As protein: CASSIELGSGNT. The full CDR3 is CASSIELGSGNTIYF.

With regard to this clone: From the germline J gene comes the end of the CDR3, since the read stops 3 residues before it. The chain combines TRBV6-7 with TRBJ1-4; a weak D match, TRBD1 (5 bases). TRBV6-7 is assigned to the ORF class and has an uncertain function. V lost 4 bases to trimming and J lost 2 bases, with 11 bases between them. The CDR3 contains 15 residues. Incomplete CDR3 DNA: TGTGCCAGCAGTTTCAAGGACACCACTAATGAAAAA. The encoded protein is CASSFKDTTNEK. The entire CDR3 is CASSFKDTTNEKLFF.

Concerning this clone itself: Coverage ceases 3 residues before the CDR3 finishes, and the germline J gene fills in the end. The chain combines TRBV2 with TRBJ1-2, with D possibly matching TRBD1 (6 bases). The CDR3 contains 13 residues. Trimming stripped 1 base from V and 4 bases from J, with 7 bases between. The germline V gene has CDR1 SNHLY and CDR2 FYNNEI. The CDR3 reads CASSEGTAYGYTF. The part of the CDR3 DNA that was read is TGTGCCAGCAGTGAAGGGACAGCCTATGGC. Based on the CDR3 plus reference TRBV2 and TRBJ1-2, the full variable domain is EPEVTQTPSHQVTQMGQEVILRCVPISNHLYFYWYRQILGQKVEFLVSFYNNEISEKSEIFDDQFSVERPDGSNFTLKIRSTKLEDSAMYFCASSEGTAYGYTFGSGTRLTVV.

About this clone: The CDR3 extends 3 residues past the end of the read, so its final part is completed from the germline J gene. This chain uses TRBV4-2 with TRBJ2-7; 10 bases fit TRBD2. V gave up 3 bases and J gave up 3 bases; unmatched junction bases: 20. Germline V gives CDR1 LGHNA, CDR2 YNFKEQ. The CDR3 runs 20 residues. The CDR3 here is CASSHFVSSGGCRKYYEQYF. The part of the CDR3 DNA that was read is TGTGCCAGCAGCCACTTTGTTTCTAGCGGGGGCTGTAGAAAATACTACGAG.

A word on this clone: Read data end 3 residues before the CDR3 end; the end is taken from the germline J gene. The V call is TRBV7-9, the J call TRBJ2-3, with D possibly TRBD1 on 5 matching bases. The germline gives CDR1 SEHNR, CDR2 FQNEAQ (reference sequence). The CDR3 totals 14 residues. V shed 2 bases and J shed 5 bases, with 11 bases lying between them. The CDR3 DNA, read in part, is TGTGCCAGCAGCTTATATGGGGCAGGAGATACG. The encoded protein is CASSLYGAGDT. The CDR3, in full, reads CASSLYGAGDTQYF.

With regard to this clone: The read ends 3 residues early relative to the CDR3; the germline J gene fills the gap. The chain has TRBV19 and TRBJ2-3; D is undetermined. The germline V gene has CDR1 LNHDA and CDR2 SQIVND (reference sequence). This CDR3 has 14 residues. Trimming left V 4 bases short and J 1 base short, with 9 bases between. This CDR3 is CASSTVSRTDTQYF. CDR3 DNA, as far as it was read: TGTGCCAGTAGTACAGTTTCACGCACAGATACG. The full variable domain, in which reference TRBV19 and TRBJ2-3 provide the parts outside the CDR3, is DGGITQSPKYLFRKEGQNVTLSCEQNLNHDAMYWYRQDPGQGLRLIYYSQIVNDFQKGDIAEGYSVSREKKESFPLTVTSAQKNPTAFYLCASSTVSRTDTQYFGPGTRLTVL.

On this clone: Read coverage stops 3 residues before the CDR3 terminus; the germline J gene supplies the remainder. The gene calls are TRBV6-2 or TRBV6-3 and TRBJ1-5, with 8 bases aligning to TRBD1. Germline CDR1 MNHEY, CDR2 SVGEGT. V gave up 6 bases and J gave up 7 bases; unmatched junction bases: 11. CDR3 size: 15 residues. The CDR3: CASRSGQGGGQPQHF. Partial CDR3 DNA: TGTGCCAGCAGAAGCGGACAGGGAGGGGGCCAGCCC.

Comment on this clone: Coverage ceases 3 residues before the CDR3 finishes, and the germline J gene fills in the end. The gene calls are TRBV10-3 and TRBJ1-1; D possibly corresponds to TRBD1 (6 bases). The CDR3 sequence is 13 residues long. Germline V gene sequence: CDR1 ENHRY, CDR2 SYGVKD. V was cut by 6 bases and J by 2 bases, with 10 bases left in between. The covered CDR3 bases are TGTGCCATCAGCAAGACAGGCAACACTGAA. The encoded protein is CAISKTGNTE. The complete CDR3 protein is CAISKTGNTEAFF.

Turning to this clone: The CDR3 end is not reached by the read, which stops 3 residues before it; the germline J gene fills it in. The chain links TRBV30 to TRBJ1-5; maybe TRBD1 (5 bases). Trimming left V 1 base short and J 5 bases short, with 9 bases between. The CDR3 length is 13 residues. Germline assignment: CDR1 GTSNPN and CDR2 SVGIG (reference sequence). CDR3: CAWSEGGDQPQHF. The covered CDR3 bases are TGTGCCTGGAGTGAAGGAGGGGATCAGCCC.

Concerning this clone itself: Read data end 3 residues before the CDR3 end; the end is taken from the germline J gene. The gene calls are TRBV6-2 or TRBV6-3 and TRBJ2-5, with 12 bases aligning to TRBD2. There are 17 residues in the CDR3. In germline, CDR1 is MNHEY, CDR2 SVGEGT. Trimming cost V 8 bases and J 4 bases; bases outside gene matches: 14. CDR3 DNA, as far as it was read: TGTGCCAGCTCCCAAGGACCCCTAGCGGGGGGGCGAGAGACC. It encodes CASSQGPLAGGRET. The complete CDR3 protein is CASSQGPLAGGRETQYF.

In regard to this clone: Sequencing ends 3 residues short of the CDR3 end; the germline J gene provides the rest. The gene calls are TRBV11-2 and TRBJ2-1; no clear D. Germline V gene data show CDR1 as SGHAT and CDR2 as FQNNGV. The CDR3 is made up of 14 amino acids. Between the trimmed V and J ends, which lost 5 bases and 5 bases, there was a span of 13 bases. CDR3 amino acids: CASSALTRDNEQFF. CDR3 DNA (partial): TGTGCCAGCAGCGCCCTGACAAGGGACAATGAG.

Comment on this clone: The read falls 3 residues short of the CDR3 end, and the missing part is taken from the germline J gene. The chain recombines TRBV6-2 or TRBV6-3 with TRBJ2-7; D may be TRBD1 (6 bases). V was trimmed by 7 bases and J by 2 bases, leaving 9 bases between them. Germline V gene lookup returns CDR1 MNHEY and CDR2 SVGEGT. The CDR3 consists of 12 residues. The sequenced CDR3 bases are TGTGCCAGCAAACAGGGAACCTACGAG. This gives the protein CASKQGTYE. The complete CDR3 protein is CASKQGTYEQYF.

Turning to this clone: Read sequence stops 3 residues before the CDR3 end, and the germline J gene provides the missing end. V usage is TRBV18 and J usage is TRBJ1-1; 12 nucleotides align to TRBD1. CDR1 KGHSH and CDR2 LQKENI come from the germline V gene. The trim removed 3 bases at V and 4 bases at J, leaving 3 bases unmatched. The length of the CDR3 is 15 residues. The CDR3 here is CASSPGQGATTEAFF. The CDR3 bases that were read are TGTGCCAGCTCACCGGGACAGGGGGCGACCACTGAA.

Concerning this clone itself: The DNA ends 3 residues before the CDR3 does, and the rest of the CDR3 is filled in from the germline J gene. The V gene is TRBV10-3, the J gene TRBJ1-2, with 7 bases aligning to TRBD1. The V segment lost 0 bases and the J segment 6 bases; nucleotides outside the gene matches: 4. This CDR3 has 14 residues. Germline CDR1 ENHRY, CDR2 SYGVKD. The CDR3 sequence: CAISESFRGDGYTF. Partial CDR3 DNA: TGTGCCATCAGTGAGTCTTTCAGGGGGGATGGC.